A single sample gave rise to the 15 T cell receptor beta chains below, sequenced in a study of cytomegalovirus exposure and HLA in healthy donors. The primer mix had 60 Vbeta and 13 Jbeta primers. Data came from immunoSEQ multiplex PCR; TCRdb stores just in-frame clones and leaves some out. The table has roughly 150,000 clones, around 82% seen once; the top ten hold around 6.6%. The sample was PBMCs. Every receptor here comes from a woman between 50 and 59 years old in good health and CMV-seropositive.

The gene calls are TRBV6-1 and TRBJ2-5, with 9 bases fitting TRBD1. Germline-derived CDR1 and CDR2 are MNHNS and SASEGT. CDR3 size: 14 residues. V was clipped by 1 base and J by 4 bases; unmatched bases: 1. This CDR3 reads CASSEEDRGETQYF. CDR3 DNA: TGTGCCAGCAGTGAAGAGGACAGGGGAGAGACCCAGTACTTC.

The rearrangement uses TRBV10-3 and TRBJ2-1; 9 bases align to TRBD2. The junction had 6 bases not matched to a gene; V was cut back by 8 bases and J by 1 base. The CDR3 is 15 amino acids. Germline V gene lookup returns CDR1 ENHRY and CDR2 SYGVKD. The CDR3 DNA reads TGTGCCATCGGGCGGGGGGGCCGTTCCTACAATGAGCAGTTCTTC. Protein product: CAIGRGGRSYNEQFF.

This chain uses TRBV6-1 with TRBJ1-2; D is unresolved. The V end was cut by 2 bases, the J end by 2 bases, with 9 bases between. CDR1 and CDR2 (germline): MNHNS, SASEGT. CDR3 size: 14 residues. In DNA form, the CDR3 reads TGTGCCAGCAGTGAACCTGGGCGAAACTATGGCTACACCTTC. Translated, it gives CASSEPGRNYGYTF.

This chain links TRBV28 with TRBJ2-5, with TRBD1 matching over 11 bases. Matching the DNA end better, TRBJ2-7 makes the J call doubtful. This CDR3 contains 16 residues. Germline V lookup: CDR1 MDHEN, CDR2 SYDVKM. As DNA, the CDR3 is TGTGCCAGCAAGGGTCACGGGACAGGGGGTTTCTACGAGCAGTACTTC. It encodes CASKGHGTGGFYEQYF.

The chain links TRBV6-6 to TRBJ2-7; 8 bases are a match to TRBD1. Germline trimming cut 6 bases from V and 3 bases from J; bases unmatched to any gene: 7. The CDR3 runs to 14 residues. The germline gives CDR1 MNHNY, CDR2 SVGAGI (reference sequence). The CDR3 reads CASSRPGQVYEQYF. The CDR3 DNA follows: TGTGCCAGCAGCCGTCCGGGACAGGTCTACGAGCAGTACTTC.

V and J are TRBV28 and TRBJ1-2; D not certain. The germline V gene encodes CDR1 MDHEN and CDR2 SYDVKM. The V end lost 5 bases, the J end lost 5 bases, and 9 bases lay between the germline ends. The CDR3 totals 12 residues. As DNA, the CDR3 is TGTGCCAGCAGTGCCCCTGCGTATGGCTACACCTTC. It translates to CASSAPAYGYTF.

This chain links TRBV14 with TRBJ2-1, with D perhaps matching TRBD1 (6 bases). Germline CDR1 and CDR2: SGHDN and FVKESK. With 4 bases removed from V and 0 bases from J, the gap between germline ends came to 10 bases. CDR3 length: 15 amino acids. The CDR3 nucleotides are TGTGCCAGCAGCCTCGGGACATCCTCCTACAATGAGCAGTTCTTC. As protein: CASSLGTSSYNEQFF.

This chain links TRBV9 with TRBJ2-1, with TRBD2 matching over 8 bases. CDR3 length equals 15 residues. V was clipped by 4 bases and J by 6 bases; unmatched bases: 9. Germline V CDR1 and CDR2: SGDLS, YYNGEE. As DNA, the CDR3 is TGTGCCAGCAGCCTCCTCGGGACTAGGAGCAATGAGCAGTTCTTC. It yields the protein CASSLLGTRSNEQFF.

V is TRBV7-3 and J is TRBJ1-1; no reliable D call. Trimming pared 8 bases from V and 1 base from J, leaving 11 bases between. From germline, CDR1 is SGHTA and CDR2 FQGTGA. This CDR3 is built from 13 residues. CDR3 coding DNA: TGTGCCAGCCGAAGAGGGCCGAACACTGAAGCTTTCTTT. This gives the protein CASRRGPNTEAFF.

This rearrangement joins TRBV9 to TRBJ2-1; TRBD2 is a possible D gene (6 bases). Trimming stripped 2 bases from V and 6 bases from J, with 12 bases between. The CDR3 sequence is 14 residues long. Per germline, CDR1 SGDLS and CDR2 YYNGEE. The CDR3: CASSVGGTLNEQFF. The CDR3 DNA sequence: TGTGCCAGCAGCGTCGGGGGTACCCTCAATGAGCAGTTCTTC.

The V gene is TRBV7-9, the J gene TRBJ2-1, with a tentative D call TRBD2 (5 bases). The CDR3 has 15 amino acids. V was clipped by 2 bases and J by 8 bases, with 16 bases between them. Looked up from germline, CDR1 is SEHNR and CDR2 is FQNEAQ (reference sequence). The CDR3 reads CASSLSGLAFDEQFF. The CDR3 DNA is TGTGCCAGCAGCTTAAGTGGTCTAGCATTTGATGAGCAGTTCTTC.

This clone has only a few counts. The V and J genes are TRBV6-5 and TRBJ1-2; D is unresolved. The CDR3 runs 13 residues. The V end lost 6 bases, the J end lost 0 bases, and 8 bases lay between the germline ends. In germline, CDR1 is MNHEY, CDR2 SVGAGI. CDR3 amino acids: CASRPSANYGYTF. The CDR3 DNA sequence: TGTGCCAGCAGACCATCAGCTAACTATGGCTACACCTTC.

The CDR3 loop reads CASSPGTGETYEQYF. In nucleotides, the CDR3 is TGCGCCAGCAGCCCGGGGACAGGGGAAACCTACGAGCAGTACTTC. The chain joins TRBV4-3 to TRBJ2-7; 10 positions match TRBD1. The V gene end was trimmed by 4 bases and the J gene end by 2 bases; junction bases not matched to a gene: 5. CDR1 and CDR2 from the germline V gene are LGHNA and YSLEER. The CDR3 has 15 residues.

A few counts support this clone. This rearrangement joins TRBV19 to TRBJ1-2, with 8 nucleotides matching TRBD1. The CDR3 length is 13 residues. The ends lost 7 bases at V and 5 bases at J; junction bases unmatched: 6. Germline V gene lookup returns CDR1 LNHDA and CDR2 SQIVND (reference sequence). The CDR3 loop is CASMPTGEYGYTF. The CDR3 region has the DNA TGTGCCAGTATGCCGACAGGGGAGTATGGCTACACCTTC. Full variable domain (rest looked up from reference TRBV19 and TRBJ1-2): DGGITQSPKYLFRKEGQNVTLSCEQNLNHDAMYWYRQDPGQGLRLIYYSQIVNDFQKGDIAEGYSVSREKKESFPLTVTSAQKNPTAFYLCASMPTGEYGYTFGSGTRLTVV.

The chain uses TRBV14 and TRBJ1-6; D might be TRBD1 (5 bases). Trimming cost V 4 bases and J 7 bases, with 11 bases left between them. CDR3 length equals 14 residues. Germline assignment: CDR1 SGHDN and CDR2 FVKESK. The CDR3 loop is CASSLTAANSPLHF. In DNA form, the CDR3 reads TGTGCCAGCAGCCTGACAGCAGCAAATTCACCCCTCCACTTT.